This T cell receptor beta chain was retrieved from a study of T cell repertoires in aging, cancer and after chemotherapy. TCR beta rearrangements were amplified from peripheral blood genomic DNA. Germline V CDR1 and CDR2: MNHEY, SVGEGT. The CDR3 runs to 13 residues. The V gene lost 6 bases and the J gene lost 4 bases, with 12 bases spanning the gap. This clonotype was observed a few times. TRB rearrangements spanning V, D and J were amplified using mixed TRB-A/B primers. TCRdb reanalysed the multiplex PCR reads using MiXCR and keeps one entry per CDR3 protein. The repertoire holds about 10,000 distinct CDR3 sequences, with 34% as singletons.

This clonotype was sampled from a human donor in good health. This chain links TRBV6-2 or TRBV6-3 with TRBJ2-5; D gene ambiguous. Specimen: blood. CDR3 amino acids: CASSLRHGETQYF. The CDR3 bases are TGTGCCAGCAGCCTCCGGCATGGAGAGACCCAGTACTTC.